Listed below are T cell receptor beta chains from one sample, sequenced in a study of regulatory T cells in long-lasting Graves disease. TCRdb fed the multiplex PCR reads into MiXCR, producing one record per CDR3 protein. Among 350,000 to 450,000 distinct CDR3 sequences, approximately 15% were seen once, and the ten largest hold under 9%. This sample also appeared in a second study, on T cells in Graves' hyperthyroidism and ophthalmopathy.

The input for sequencing was peripheral blood mononuclear cells (PBMCs), taken at new diagnosis, from a patient treated with antithyroid drugs. The receptors derive from a woman aged 40 to 50 with Graves disease. Each CDR3 is given with its conserved first and last residue. D genes are given only for firm matches. Expanded clones are given a class, and other clones once, few, many or no size at all.

NA	TRBJ2-5	12	TRBV18	NA	CASSPPTETQYF	TGTGCCAGCTCACCACCGACGGAGACCCAGTACTTC
few	TRBJ1-1	16	TRBV7-2	NA	CASSLARAGRGTEAFF	TGTGCCAGCAGCTTAGCGAGGGCAGGCCGAGGAACCGAAGCTTTCTTT
few	TRBJ1-5	14	TRBV9	TRBD1	CASSVGQGAQPQHF	TGTGCCAGCAGCGTAGGGCAGGGGGCTCAGCCCCAGCATTTT
NA	TRBJ1-3	12	TRBV6-1	NA	CASSQGKNTIYF	TGTGCCAGCAGTCAGGGAAAAAACACCATATATTTT
many	TRBJ2-4	18	TRBV28	TRBD1	CASSSLRDRRLAKNIQYF	TGTGCCAGCAGTTCCCTCCGGGACAGGCGTCTAGCCAAAAACATTCAGTACTTC
many	TRBJ2-1	17	TRBV28	TRBD2	CASSSAGVPSSYNEQFF	TGTGCCAGCAGTTCAGCGGGAGTCCCGAGCTCCTACAATGAGCAGTTCTTC
few	TRBJ2-2	15	TRBV7-3	NA	CASSLYGRNTGELFF	TGTGCCAGCAGCTTATACGGGAGAAACACCGGGGAGCTGTTTTTT
many	TRBJ2-1	17	TRBV7-6	TRBD2	CASSFDALAGVVNEQFF	TGTGCCAGCAGTTTCGACGCCCTAGCGGGAGTTGTCAATGAGCAGTTCTTC
many	TRBJ2-7	14	TRBV29-1	TRBD2	CSVSRTSGSGEQYF	TGCAGCGTTTCCCGGACTAGCGGGAGTGGCGAGCAGTACTTC
NA	TRBJ1-2	15	TRBV20-1	TRBD1	CSARKDRALDYGYTF	TGCAGTGCTAGAAAGGACAGGGCTTTGGACTATGGCTACACCTTC
many	TRBJ2-5	19	TRBV6-5	TRBD2	CASSYRDRALAGVRETQYF	TGTGCCAGCAGTTACCGGGACAGGGCACTAGCGGGAGTGAGAGAGACCCAGTACTTC
many	TRBJ2-4	14	TRBV6-2/TRBV6-3	NA	CASSMTGLGDIQYF	TGTGCCAGCAGTATGACAGGCCTAGGTGACATTCAGTACTTC
few	TRBJ1-1	18	TRBV27	NA	CASSLSVGEGLVSTEAFF	TGTGCCAGCAGTTTATCGGTGGGTGAAGGGCTGGTTAGCACTGAAGCTTTCTTT
many	TRBJ2-1	15	TRBV6-5	TRBD2	CASSYSGSGANEQFF	TGTGCCAGCAGTTATAGCGGGAGTGGGGCCAATGAGCAGTTCTTC
few	TRBJ2-5	16	TRBV5-4	TRBD2	CASSQDSGSLRETQYF	TGTGCCAGCAGCCAAGATAGCGGGAGTCTACGAGAGACCCAGTACTTC
NA	TRBJ2-5	16	TRBV7-2	TRBD2	CASSLGLAGGQETQYF	TGTGCCAGCAGCTTAGGACTAGCGGGAGGGCAAGAGACCCAGTACTTC
NA	TRBJ2-2	16	TRBV9	NA	CASSDGGGLVTGELFF	TGTGCCAGCAGCGACGGAGGGGGGTTGGTAACCGGGGAGCTGTTTTTT
few	TRBJ2-1	15	TRBV12-3/TRBV12-4	NA	CASSLGAGRYNEQFF	TGTGCCAGCAGTTTAGGGGCGGGACGCTACAATGAGCAGTTCTTC
many	TRBJ1-2	15	TRBV28	TRBD1	CASSFPRQGLYGYTF	TGTGCCAGCAGTTTCCCTAGACAGGGATTATATGGCTACACCTTC
many	TRBJ1-1	11	TRBV7-9	NA	CASSLYTEAFF	TGTGCCAGCAGCTTATACACTGAAGCTTTCTTT
many	TRBJ1-1	15	TRBV27	TRBD1	CASSFRDSWNTEAFF	TGTGCCAGCAGTTTTAGGGACAGTTGGAACACTGAAGCTTTCTTT
many	TRBJ2-1	15	TRBV20-1	NA	CSARALRLVAYEQFF	TGCAGTGCCCGCGCCCTTCGACTAGTCGCCTATGAGCAGTTCTTC
many	TRBJ2-3	13	TRBV10-2	NA	CASSEGTADTQYF	TGCGCCAGCAGTGAGGGGACGGCAGATACGCAGTATTTT
few	TRBJ1-4	13	TRBV20-1	NA	CSAYGGRGEKLFF	TGCAGTGCGTATGGGGGCCGGGGTGAAAAACTGTTTTTT
many	TRBJ2-3	11	TRBV28	NA	CASRSRDTQYF	TGTGCCAGCAGGTCGAGGGATACGCAGTATTTT
many	TRBJ2-7	12	TRBV28	NA	CASSLSELEQYF	TGTGCCAGCAGTTTGTCGGAACTCGAGCAGTACTTC
NA	TRBJ2-1	12	TRBV7-9	NA	CASSPNPAAQFF	TGTGCCAGCAGTCCGAACCCGGCGGCGCAGTTCTTC